A single sample is the source of the 15 T cell receptor beta chains below, sequenced in a study of T cells in Graves' hyperthyroidism and ophthalmopathy. It was RNA transcripts that yielded the amplified TCR beta CDR3 regions. TCR CDR3 underwent first-round RT-PCR with the HTBI primer set. MiXCR, applied by TCRdb to the multiplex PCR reads, yields one record per CDR3 protein. The table has hundreds of thousands of distinct CDR3 sequences, around 13% seen once. Material: blood. These TCRs come from a woman aged 35 to 49 with Graves' hyperthyroidism.

This chain connects TRBV19 to TRBJ2-2; 8 bases fit TRBD1. The germline gives CDR1 LNHDA, CDR2 SQIVND (reference sequence). CDR3 length equals 14 residues. V dropped 9 bases and J dropped 5; count of bases not matched to a gene: 8. CDR3 nucleotides: TGTGCCAGCCTCTCAGGGGGCGGGACCGGGGAGCTGTTTTTT. This gives the protein CASLSGGGTGELFF.

The table lists this clonotype with many counts. The chain uses TRBV7-2 and TRBJ2-7; D perhaps matches TRBD2 (7 bases). The CDR3 totals 14 residues. CDR1 SGHTA and CDR2 FQGNSA come from the germline V gene. V lost 5 bases, J lost 3 bases, and 14 bases lay in between. Written as DNA, the CDR3 is TGTGCCAGCAGCACTGAGGGGGGGGTCTACGAGCAGTACTTC. Its translation: CASSTEGGVYEQYF.

V usage is TRBV7-9 and J usage is TRBJ2-7; 8 bases fit TRBD2. J lost 7 bases, V lost 1 base, and 18 bases had no gene match. Germline V gives CDR1 SEHNR, CDR2 FQNEAQ (reference sequence). The CDR3 totals 18 residues. The CDR3 is CASSLESRGTSTLEEQYF. The CDR3 coding sequence is TGTGCCAGCAGCTTAGAGTCTAGGGGGACTAGTACCCTTGAGGAGCAGTACTTC.

This clonotype has more than one count but fewer than ten. V gene TRBV5-6 combines with J gene TRBJ1-1, with D perhaps matching TRBD1 (6 bases). Trimming shortened V by 4 bases and J by 4 bases, and 14 bases separated the two germline ends. Germline V gives CDR1 SGHDT, CDR2 YYEEEE. This CDR3 is 14 amino acids long. The CDR3 region is CASSPLAGATEAFF. The DNA of the CDR3 is TGTGCCAGCAGCCCCCTTGCGGGGGCCACTGAAGCTTTCTTT.

This clonotype has ten or more counts. The chain joins TRBV28 to TRBJ2-7; D not resolved. Trimming left V 2 bases short and J 3 bases short, with 8 bases between. Germline loops: CDR1 MDHEN, CDR2 SYDVKM. This CDR3 has 13 amino acids. This CDR3 reads CASSLAPRYEQYF. CDR3 sequence (DNA): TGTGCCAGCAGTTTAGCGCCTCGCTACGAGCAGTACTTC.

Ten or more counts support this clonotype. The chain combines TRBV27 with TRBJ2-1; the D is unclear. Germline V gene lookup returns CDR1 MNHEY and CDR2 SMNVEV (reference sequence). The V end was cut by 5 bases, the J end by 5 bases, with 13 bases between. The CDR3 is 14 amino acids. In nucleotides, the CDR3 is TGTGCCAGCAGTCTCCTTTTACAGCACAATGAGCAGTTCTTC. Amino acids: CASSLLLQHNEQFF.

This clonotype was observed at least ten times. J is TRBJ2-3 and V is TRBV14; 8 positions match TRBD2. CDR1 and CDR2 from the germline V gene are SGHDN and FVKESK. The CDR3 runs 16 residues. J was trimmed by 3 bases and V by 2 bases; bases with no gene match: 7. CDR3 in DNA: TGTGCCAGCAGCCAAACCGGCAGCGGGAGAACAGATACGCAGTATTTT. It codes for CASSQTGSGRTDTQYF.

This clonotype was found many times. The genes are TRBV5-5 and TRBJ2-7, with D perhaps TRBD2 (5 bases). Deletions cut 2 bases from V and 4 bases from J, with 13 bases between. Germline lookup yields CDR1 SGHKS and CDR2 YYEKEE (reference sequence). The CDR3 is 14 residues long. CDR3 in DNA: TGTGCCAGCAGCTTCGGTCTAGAGGGTTACGAGCAGTACTTC. This codes for CASSFGLEGYEQYF.

The rearrangement uses TRBV20-1 and TRBJ2-3; TRBD1 or TRBD2 may be the D gene (6 bases each). The CDR3 is made up of 21 amino acids. Germline assignment: CDR1 DFQATT and CDR2 SNEGSKA (reference sequence). V lost 1 base, J lost 4 bases, and 33 bases lay in between. CDR3 sequence: CSARAYRSVGAGNSSPDTQYF. The DNA of the CDR3 is TGCAGTGCTAGAGCCTACAGGAGTGTGGGGGCGGGAAACTCGTCCCCAGATACGCAGTATTTT.

This clonotype was detected only a few times. The chain combines TRBV7-9 with TRBJ1-5; TRBD1 agrees at 9 bases. Germline V gene data show CDR1 as SEHNR and CDR2 as FQNEAQ (reference sequence). J gave up 13 bases and V 5 bases, and 9 bases lay outside the gene matches. CDR3 size: 13 residues. The chain's CDR3 is CASSHRTGADQHF. The CDR3 DNA reads TGTGCCAGCAGCCACAGGACAGGGGCGGATCAGCATTTT.

There are a few counts of this clonotype. The chain carries TRBV7-6 and TRBJ2-7; 14 positions match TRBD2. The length of the CDR3 is 16 residues. Germline V gene sequence: CDR1 SGHVS, CDR2 FNYEAQ. The V segment lost 5 bases and the J segment 5 bases; nucleotides outside the gene matches: 8. In DNA form, the CDR3 reads TGTGCCAGCAGCAAATCGGGACTAGCGGGAGACGACGAGCAGTACTTC. Its protein product is CASSKSGLAGDDEQYF. Based on the CDR3 plus reference TRBV7-6 and TRBJ2-7, the full variable domain is GAGVSQSPRYKVTKRGQDVALRCDPISGHVSLYWYRQALGQGPEFLTYFNYEAQQDKSGLPNDRFSAERPEGSISTLTIQRTEQRDSAMYRCASSKSGLAGDDEQYFGPGTRLTVT.

This clonotype was seen a handful of times. The chain couples TRBV2 to TRBJ2-1, with 10 bases lining up with TRBD2. The V gene end was trimmed by 1 base and the J gene end by 7 bases; junction bases not matched to a gene: 7. This CDR3 spans 16 amino acids. In germline, CDR1 is SNHLY, CDR2 FYNNEI. For the CDR3, the DNA is TGTGCCAGCAGTGAAGGTTGGCTAGCGGGAGAAAATGAGCAGTTCTTC. Translating gives CASSEGWLAGENEQFF. Combining the CDR3 with reference TRBV2 and TRBJ2-1 gives the whole variable domain EPEVTQTPSHQVTQMGQEVILRCVPISNHLYFYWYRQILGQKVEFLVSFYNNEISEKSEIFDDQFSVERPDGSNFTLKIRSTKLEDSAMYFCASSEGWLAGENEQFFGPGTRLTVL.

V gene TRBV18 combines with J gene TRBJ1-4, with D possibly matching TRBD1 (6 bases). CDR3 length: 16 residues. Trimming left V 3 bases short and J 7 bases short, with 18 bases between. Germline CDR1 is KGHSH and CDR2 is LQKENI. CDR3 sequence (DNA): TGTGCCAGCTCACCGGCTTCAAGGGGGAGTGGTGAAAAACTGTTTTTT. As protein: CASSPASRGSGEKLFF.

This CDR3 is CATSQSLAGDGYTF. The CDR3 DNA sequence: TGTGCCACCAGCCAAAGTCTTGCAGGGGATGGCTACACCTTC. V gene TRBV15 combines with J gene TRBJ1-2, with D possibly being TRBD1 (6 bases). This CDR3 comprises 14 residues. Trimming took off 5 bases at V and 6 bases at J, with 16 bases between the two ends. CDR1 and CDR2 (germline): LNHNV, YYDKDF (reference sequence). Filled out from reference TRBV15 and TRBJ1-2, the complete variable domain reads DAMVIQNPRYQVTQFGKPVTLSCSQTLNHNVMYWYQQKSSQAPKLLFHYYDKDFNNEADTPDNFQSRRPNTSFCFLDIRSPGLGDTAMYLCATSQSLAGDGYTFGSGTRLTVV.

This clonotype was observed many times. The chain uses TRBV2 and TRBJ2-1, with 8 bases matching TRBD2. The CDR3 extends over 12 amino acids. With V trimmed by 6 bases and J by 9 bases, 4 bases remained unmatched. Germline CDR1 is SNHLY and CDR2 is FYNNEI. As DNA, the CDR3 is TGTGCCAGCAGCGGGAGGGGGATTGAGCAGTTCTTC. It is translated as CASSGRGIEQFF.